The 12 T cell receptor beta chains in this list originate from one sample, sequenced in a study of blood T cell repertoires in COVID-19. The repertoire was sequenced with immunoSEQ multiplex PCR; TCRdb's copy has only in-frame clones and lacks some. The sample records hundreds of thousands of clones, around 84% being singletons. Sample: PBMCs or T cells enriched from blood (not recorded which). The receptors derive from a man aged 35 to 55 who had recovered from COVID-19.

This clone was seen just once. The J gene is TRBJ1-6, the V gene TRBV29-1; D possibly corresponds to TRBD1 (5 bases). This CDR3 spans 15 amino acids. V shed 5 bases and J shed 6 bases, with 17 bases lying between them. In germline, CDR1 is SQVTM, CDR2 ANQGSEA. The CDR3 region has the DNA TGCAGCGTTCAACAAGACTCCCAGGGTAATTCACCCCTCCACTTT. Translated, it gives CSVQQDSQGNSPLHF.

This chain joins TRBV7-2 and TRBJ2-5; TRBD1 is a possible D gene (5 bases). Germline V CDR1 and CDR2: SGHTA, FQGNSA. V was cut by 2 bases and J by 2 bases, with 9 bases left in between. This CDR3 contains 14 residues. The CDR3 reads CASSLSQGQETQYF. As DNA, the CDR3 is TGTGCCAGCAGCTTAAGTCAGGGACAAGAGACCCAGTACTTC.

This chain uses TRBV13 with TRBJ2-1; D might be TRBD2 (7 bases). CDR1 is PRHDT, CDR2 FYEKMQ, per germline (reference sequence). This CDR3 has 14 amino acids. Between the trimmed V and J ends, which lost 5 bases and 15 bases, there was a span of 23 bases. CDR3 bases: TGTGCCAGCAGCCCTCGGGGGGCTCTTTCGGTGCGGTTCTTC. Amino acid sequence: CASSPRGALSVRFF.

CDR3 residues: CASSSRGGRLYYEQYF. The CDR3 DNA follows: TGTGCCAGCAGTTCTCGAGGGGGTAGGTTGTATTACGAGCAGTACTTC. The chain has TRBV28 and TRBJ2-7, with D possibly TRBD1 on 6 matching bases. Trimming removed 4 bases at V and 4 bases at J, with 20 bases between. This CDR3 is built from 16 residues. Germline lookup yields CDR1 MDHEN and CDR2 SYDVKM.

The chain uses TRBV5-4 and TRBJ2-5; 8 bases are shared with TRBD2. The trim removed 2 bases at V and 1 base at J, leaving 1 base unmatched. The CDR3 contains 14 residues. Germline assignment: CDR1 SGHNT and CDR2 YYREEE (reference sequence). The CDR3 sequence is CASSFSGSQETQYF. CDR3 in DNA: TGTGCCAGCAGCTTCAGCGGGAGCCAAGAGACCCAGTACTTC.

This clone was counted between two and nine times. The chain recombines TRBV27 with TRBJ2-1, with 12 bases fitting TRBD2. V lost 5 bases, J lost 8 bases, and 7 bases stayed unmatched. Germline CDR1 is MNHEY and CDR2 is SMNVEV (reference sequence). The CDR3 sequence is 15 residues long. The DNA for the CDR3 is TGTGCCAGCAGTGAAACTAGCGGGAGGTTCGATGAGCAGTTCTTC. Amino acids: CASSETSGRFDEQFF.

The chain is built from TRBV2 and TRBJ2-7, with TRBD1 matching over 7 bases. Unmatched junction bases numbered 8, after V lost 4 bases and J lost 2 bases. Germline CDR1 reads SNHLY; CDR2 reads FYNNEI. The CDR3 contains 15 residues. Written as DNA, the CDR3 is TGTGCCAGCAGTGTTATTGGGGACAGTACCTACGAGCAGTACTTC. Its translation: CASSVIGDSTYEQYF.

V is TRBV7-8 and J is TRBJ1-1, with 7 bases identical to TRBD1. With V trimmed by 4 bases and J by 6 bases, 5 bases remained unmatched. The CDR3 runs to 13 residues. Germline lookup yields CDR1 SGHVS and CDR2 FQNEAQ. The CDR3 reads CASSYRGAPEAFF. CDR3 nucleotide sequence: TGTGCCAGCAGCTACAGGGGAGCCCCTGAAGCTTTCTTT.

This chain joins TRBV9 and TRBJ2-3; possible D gene TRBD2, 6 bases. The CDR3 contains 15 residues. CDR1 is SGDLS, CDR2 YYNGEE, per germline. V lost 6 bases to trimming and J lost 5 bases, with 19 bases between them. The CDR3 here is CASTDRGSPVDTQYF. The CDR3 DNA follows: TGTGCCAGCACCGACCGGGGGTCACCGGTAGATACGCAGTATTTT.

The V and J genes are TRBV5-1 and TRBJ1-4; 7 bases align to TRBD1. V dropped 4 bases and J dropped 4; count of bases not matched to a gene: 10. The germline V gene encodes CDR1 SGHRS and CDR2 YFSETQ. CDR3 size: 16 residues. The CDR3 here is CASSDLDRAINEKLFF. In nucleotides, the CDR3 is TGCGCCAGCAGCGATCTCGACAGGGCGATTAATGAAAAACTGTTTTTT.

CDR3 loop: CASTMMTGGNSPLHF. The CDR3 coding sequence is TGTGCCAGCACCATGATGACAGGGGGTAATTCACCCCTCCACTTT. The V call is TRBV27, the J call TRBJ1-6; the match to TRBD1 covers 9 bases. After removal of 7 bases from V and 6 bases from J, the junction contained 7 bases not matched to a gene. The CDR3 runs to 15 residues. CDR1 and CDR2 from the germline V gene are MNHEY and SMNVEV (reference sequence).

The V gene is TRBV11-1, the J gene TRBJ2-3; 7 bases are shared with TRBD2. Germline V gene sequence: CDR1 SGHAT, CDR2 FQDESV (reference sequence). V trimming: 5 bases; J trimming: 10 bases; junction bases outside the gene matches: 12. This CDR3 has 14 residues. In nucleotides, the CDR3 is TGTGCCAGCAGCCTGACCGGGACTACAATCTCGCAGTATTTT. Translated: CASSLTGTTISQYF. Looking up the rest from reference TRBV11-1 and TRBJ2-3 gives the full variable domain: EAEVAQSPRYKITEKSQAVAFWCDPISGHATLYWYRQILGQGPELLVQFQDESVVDDSQLPKDRFSAERLKGVDSTLKIQPAELGDSAMYLCASSLTGTTISQYFGPGTRLTVL.